The rows below give T cell receptor beta chains drawn from one sample of a study of siplizumab effects on memory and regulatory T cells. The repertoire was sequenced with immunoSEQ multiplex PCR; TCRdb's copy has only in-frame clones and lacks some. The sample yields 100,000 or so clones, approximately 91% seen once. Sequences were obtained from CD4+ T cells sorted from blood. Source of these receptors: a human donor in good health. Some clones in this sample may be carry-over from other donors' samples. CDR3s include the opening cysteine and the closing phenylalanine or tryptophan. The D gene is left open where the match is weak. The size entry is marked missing in some rows and otherwise reads once, few, many or a size class.

J gene,D gene,clone size,V gene,CDR3 DNA,CDR3 protein
TRBJ1-2,TRBD1,.,TRBV5-1,TGCGCCAGCAGCGTCTTACAGGGGGCGCTTAGCTATGGCTACACCTTC,CASSVLQGALSYGYTF
TRBJ2-5,.,.,TRBV5-8,TGTGCCAGCAGCTTATCGGGGCGGTTCCGAGAGACCCAGTACTTC,CASSLSGRFRETQYF
TRBJ1-5,.,few,TRBV7-2,TGTGCCAGCAGCTTAGTTACCAATCAGCCCCAGCATTTT,CASSLVTNQPQHF
TRBJ2-7,TRBD2,.,TRBV29-1,TGCAGCGCCCGACTAGCGGGAGTCTGGGAGCAGTACTTC,CSARLAGVWEQYF
TRBJ2-5,.,.,TRBV5-8,TGTGCCAGCAGCCTGGGTGCGGGGACGGAGGAGACCCAGTACTTC,CASSLGAGTEETQYF
TRBJ2-2,.,.,TRBV28,TGTGCCAGCCGGGACACCGGGGAGCTGTTTTTT,CASRDTGELFF
TRBJ2-1,.,few,TRBV7-9,TGTGCCAGCAGCCGCCTCGGCGGGTTCTCCTACAATGAGCAGTTCTTC,CASSRLGGFSYNEQFF
TRBJ1-2,.,few,TRBV19,TGTGCCAGTAGTATAAAAATAGTCCTGCCCCGCCACTATGGCTACACCTTC,CASSIKIVLPRHYGYTF
TRBJ1-1,.,.,TRBV28,TGTGCCAGCAGTTCTCCGGCGGGGGCCGGCGGTGGAACTGAAGCTTTCTTT,CASSSPAGAGGGTEAFF
TRBJ1-3,.,.,TRBV7-9,TGTGCCAGCAGTGTCGGCGGGACGGGAAACACCATATATTTT,CASSVGGTGNTIYF
TRBJ2-7,.,.,TRBV19,TGTGCCAGTAGCCCTCGTTCTGGACAAGGCGACGAGCAGTACTTC,CASSPRSGQGDEQYF
TRBJ2-2,.,.,TRBV5-1,TGCGCCAGCAGCTGGGGGGCAGACACCGGGGAGCTGTTTTTT,CASSWGADTGELFF
TRBJ1-1,TRBD1,.,TRBV29-1,TGCAGCGGCTCAACAGGGGTTGACACTGAAGCTTTCTTT,CSGSTGVDTEAFF
TRBJ1-5,.,.,TRBV2,TGTGCCAGCAGTGACAGGGGAGGCAATCAGCCCCAGCATTTT,CASSDRGGNQPQHF
TRBJ2-6,TRBD1,.,TRBV5-1,TGCGCCAGCAGCCAAGGACAGGTGGATTCTGGGGCCAACGTCCTGACTTTC,CASSQGQVDSGANVLTF
TRBJ2-3,TRBD2,.,TRBV13,TGTGCCAGCAGCTTAGTAACTAGCGGGAGGACCGGTACGCAGTATTTT,CASSLVTSGRTGTQYF
TRBJ2-1,TRBD1,.,TRBV9,TGTGCCAGCAGCGCCAGGACAGGGCATGAGCAGTTCTTC,CASSARTGHEQFF
TRBJ1-4,TRBD1,.,TRBV5-1,TGCGCCAGCAGCTTATTCGGGACAGAGAGTGCAACTAATGAAAAACTGTTTTTT,CASSLFGTESATNEKLFF
TRBJ2-7,.,.,TRBV28,TGTGCCAGCAGCACCCCTCGACTAGGGAACTACGAGCAGTACTTC,CASSTPRLGNYEQYF
TRBJ2-7,.,.,TRBV27,TGTGCCAGCAGTTTAACGATAGCTGGTACCTACGAGCAGTACTTC,CASSLTIAGTYEQYF
TRBJ1-1,.,.,TRBV6-6,TGTGCCAGCAGTTACGGTTCGCCTGAAGCTTTCTTT,CASSYGSPEAFF
TRBJ1-4,.,.,TRBV28,TGTGCCAGCGGGGCAGGGCTTAATGAAAAACTGTTTTTT,CASGAGLNEKLFF
TRBJ1-1,.,few,TRBV7-3,TGTGCCAGCAGCCCTGATACCGGGAACACTGAAGCTTTCTTT,CASSPDTGNTEAFF
TRBJ2-7,.,.,TRBV28,TGTGCCAGCAGCAACCTTATGGCGTCTGCCTACGAGCAGTACTTC,CASSNLMASAYEQYF
TRBJ2-1,.,.,TRBV4-1,TGCGCCAGCAGCCAAACCGGGACTTCTCCCTACAATGAGCAGTTCTTC,CASSQTGTSPYNEQFF
TRBJ1-4,.,.,TRBV6-5,TGTGCCAGCAGGGGGGGGGAAAAACTGTTTTTT,CASRGGEKLFF
TRBJ1-1,.,.,TRBV6-6,TGTGCCAGCAGTTCAACCGGGGCTGGTGCTGAAGCTTTCTTT,CASSSTGAGAEAFF
TRBJ1-1,TRBD1,.,TRBV5-5,TGTGCCAGCAGCGTTAGACAGGGGGGTACGAACACTGAAGCTTTCTTT,CASSVRQGGTNTEAFF
TRBJ2-5,.,.,TRBV5-1,TGCGCCAGCAGCTTGGAAAGCCTAAAGACCCAGTACTTC,CASSLESLKTQYF
TRBJ2-1,TRBD2,.,TRBV30,TGTGCCTGGAGTGTCACCTCGGGACTAGCGTCTAGCTTGTTCTTC,CAWSVTSGLASSLFF
TRBJ1-3,.,.,TRBV18,TGTGCCAGCGCCGAGACAGAGACCTCTGGAAACACCATATATTTT,CASAETETSGNTIYF
TRBJ2-3,TRBD2,.,TRBV10-3,TGTGCCATCAATCCGGCGGGAGGAGGTACAGATACGCAGTATTTT,CAINPAGGGTDTQYF
TRBJ1-5,.,.,TRBV6-1,TGTGCCAGCAGTGTTAGCGGGAATACACAGCCCCAGCATTTT,CASSVSGNTQPQHF
TRBJ2-7,TRBD2,.,TRBV10-3,TGTGCCGTCACCGGGACTAGCTTGGGCGAGCAGTACTTC,CAVTGTSLGEQYF
TRBJ2-3,.,once,TRBV2,TGTGCCAGCAGTGAACTCCACCACACAGATACGCAGTATTTT,CASSELHHTDTQYF
TRBJ2-1,TRBD2,.,TRBV11-2,TGTGCCAGCAGCTTAGGGACTAGCGGGATAATCGGTGAGCAGTTCTTC,CASSLGTSGIIGEQFF
TRBJ1-1,.,.,TRBV19,TGTGCCAGTGGGTCTCGGGGGGATAACACTGAAGCTTTCTTT,CASGSRGDNTEAFF
TRBJ2-2,.,.,TRBV27,TGTGCCAGCAGTTTCAACGGTGTCACCGGGGAGCTGTTTTTT,CASSFNGVTGELFF
TRBJ2-7,TRBD1,.,TRBV5-8,TGTGCCAGCAGCCGACCTCGACAGGGGGCGCGAGACGAGCAGTACTTC,CASSRPRQGARDEQYF
TRBJ2-3,.,.,TRBV14,TGTGCCAGCAGCCAAGATCTAAACTCCATTCCGTATTTT,CASSQDLNSIPYF
TRBJ2-5,TRBD1,.,TRBV2,TGTGCCAGTCTGGGGACAGCGATCCAAGAGACCCAGTACTTC,CASLGTAIQETQYF
TRBJ2-7,TRBD1,.,TRBV19,TGTGCCAGTAGTGTAGGACAGGGGAACTCCTACGAGCAGTACTTC,CASSVGQGNSYEQYF
TRBJ2-1,TRBD2,.,TRBV29-1,TGCAGCGTTAGGACTAGCGGGAGTCCCTCCTACAATGAGCAGTTCTTC,CSVRTSGSPSYNEQFF
TRBJ1-5,.,.,TRBV10-2,TGCGCCAGCAGTGGGGGTTATAATCAGCCCCAGCATTTT,CASSGGYNQPQHF
TRBJ2-7,.,.,TRBV6-5,TGTGCCAGCAGTTACCGGGGGAGTTTGGAAAACGAGCAGTACTTC,CASSYRGSLENEQYF
TRBJ2-5,.,.,TRBV7-8,TGTGCCAGCAGCCGGGACTGGGCGGAGACCCAGTACTTC,CASSRDWAETQYF
TRBJ1-1,.,.,TRBV7-8,TGTGCCAGCAGCTTACAGGGTCTTGAAGCTTTCTTT,CASSLQGLEAFF
TRBJ1-1,TRBD1,.,TRBV28,TGTGCCAGCAGTTCTCCCGACAGGGGTTGGCCTGAAGCTTTCTTT,CASSSPDRGWPEAFF
TRBJ2-2,.,.,TRBV5-6,TGTGCCAGCAGCGGGGATCTCACCGGGGAGCTGTTTTTT,CASSGDLTGELFF
TRBJ1-5,.,.,TRBV28,TGTGCCATTCGGGGGGCGCATCAGCCCCAGCATTTT,CAIRGAHQPQHF